These 21 T cell receptor beta chains came from one sample sequenced in a study of human T cells and chemical hapten exposure. Each CDR3 protein is one row after TCRdb ran MiXCR on the RACE reads. The repertoire holds approximately 57,000 distinct CDR3 sequences, with roughly a tenth as singletons. The sample's time point: pre-sensitization, week 0. Treatment defined: therapeutic diphenylcyclopropenone sensitization with weekly scalp DPC. Material: whole blood, obtained in connection with sensitization to the hapten diphenylcyclopropenone (DPC). These receptors all come from a man aged 35 to 55 with alopecia areata. Some clones in this sample may be carry-over from other donors' samples.

This clonotype occurred many times. The rearrangement links TRBV25-1 to TRBJ2-5; maybe TRBD2 (5 bases). V lost 4 bases, J lost 5 bases, and 14 bases lay in between. This CDR3 is built from 14 residues. Germline V gene sequence: CDR1 MGHDK, CDR2 SYGVNS. The CDR3 sequence is CASSAKRGFETQYF. CDR3 DNA: TGTGCCAGCAGTGCAAAGCGAGGGTTTGAGACCCAGTACTTC. Variable domain in full (rest from reference TRBV25-1 and TRBJ2-5): EADIYQTPRYLVIGTGKKITLECSQTMGHDKMYWYQQDPGMELHLIHYSYGVNSTEKGDLSSESTVSRIRTEHFPLTLESARPSHTSQYLCASSAKRGFETQYFGPGTRLLVL.

At least ten counts were recorded for this clonotype. V is TRBV5-1 and J is TRBJ2-1; D remains unclear. The V end was cut by 4 bases, the J end by 7 bases, with 12 bases between. The CDR3 has 13 amino acids. Germline V lookup: CDR1 SGHRS, CDR2 YFSETQ. CDR3 in amino acids: CASSPFDGNEQFF. The CDR3 DNA is TGCGCCAGCAGCCCTTTTGACGGGAATGAGCAGTTCTTC.

This clonotype showed up just a few times. V and J are TRBV30 and TRBJ1-5; D remains unclear. There are 12 residues in the CDR3. Germline CDR1 is GTSNPN and CDR2 is SVGIG (reference sequence). The V end was cut by 0 bases, the J end by 9 bases, with 9 bases between. CDR3 in DNA: TGTGCCTGGAGTGTACTAGGCGCGCCCCAGCATTTT. Amino acids: CAWSVLGAPQHF.

This clonotype has only a few counts. V usage is TRBV6-2 or TRBV6-3 and J usage is TRBJ1-2; D uncertain. From germline, CDR1 is MNHEY and CDR2 SVGEGT. CDR3 length equals 12 residues. V was cut by 6 bases and J by 4 bases, with 9 bases left in between. CDR3 sequence (DNA): TGTGCCAGCAGCCTTCTTGGCTATGGCTACACCTTC. The encoded protein is CASSLLGYGYTF.

In its sample, this clonotype was seen a few times. The chain recombines TRBV2 with TRBJ2-7; 9 nucleotides align to TRBD2. The CDR3 is made up of 15 amino acids. The V gene end was trimmed by 1 base and the J gene end by 6 bases; junction bases not matched to a gene: 7. The germline V gene encodes CDR1 SNHLY and CDR2 FYNNEI. The CDR3 bases are TGTGCCAGCAGTGAAGTTAGCGGGAGTTCTGGCGAGCAGTACTTC. Translation gives CASSEVSGSSGEQYF.

A note on this clonotype: A read error may be the cause here, since a much bigger clone is one base away. The rearrangement uses TRBV12-3 or TRBV12-4 and TRBJ2-7; 8 bases agree with TRBD1. The CDR3 is 14 residues long. CDR3 DNA: TGTGTCAGCAGTTTAGTGAACAGGGGGTACGAGCAGTACTTC. Translation gives CVSSLVNRGYEQYF.

This rearrangement joins TRBV28 to TRBJ1-2; unclear D gene. The germline V gene has CDR1 MDHEN and CDR2 SYDVKM. The CDR3 totals 11 residues. CDR3 sequence reads: CASYGPYGYTF. As DNA, the CDR3 is TGTGCTTCTTATGGACCCTATGGCTACACCTTC.

This clonotype was counted a few times. The V gene is TRBV7-9, the J gene TRBJ2-1; no firm D call. This CDR3 is built from 14 residues. The germline V gene has CDR1 SEHNR and CDR2 FQNEAQ (reference sequence). V lost 1 base and J 10 bases, leaving 14 bases between the germline ends. CDR3 amino acids: CASSLVHMIGEQFF. DNA of the CDR3: TGTGCCAGCAGCTTAGTCCACATGATTGGCGAGCAGTTCTTC.

This clonotype was picked up many times. The chain joins TRBV20-1 to TRBJ1-1; D unresolved. V was clipped by 4 bases and J by 0 bases, with 9 bases between them. In germline, CDR1 is DFQATT, CDR2 SNEGSKA (reference sequence). The CDR3 totals 13 residues. In DNA, the CDR3 is TGCAGTGCTAACCTACACCTGAACACTGAAGCTTTCTTT. Encoded protein: CSANLHLNTEAFF.

This clonotype was counted many times. This chain connects TRBV11-2 to TRBJ2-6; D not resolved. Between the trimmed V and J ends, which lost 6 bases and 3 bases, there was a span of 6 bases. The CDR3 has 13 amino acids. Looked up from germline, CDR1 is SGHAT and CDR2 is FQNNGV. The CDR3 is CASRSYGANVLTF. The DNA for the CDR3 is TGTGCCAGCAGAAGTTATGGGGCCAACGTCCTGACTTTC.

This clonotype was observed a handful of times. The chain carries TRBV5-1 and TRBJ2-3; a possible D gene is TRBD2 (6 bases). In germline, CDR1 is SGHRS, CDR2 YFSETQ. Trimming removed 4 bases from V and 2 bases from J, with 11 bases in between. The CDR3 runs to 14 residues. This CDR3 is CASSATSNTDTQYF. CDR3 DNA sequence: TGCGCCAGCAGCGCCACTAGCAACACAGATACGCAGTATTTT.

This clonotype was observed many times. This chain uses TRBV5-1 with TRBJ2-1, with TRBD2 matching 8 bases. V gave up 0 bases and J gave up 2 bases; unmatched junction bases: 1. Germline-derived CDR1 and CDR2 are SGHRS and YFSETQ. The CDR3 is made up of 15 amino acids. The CDR3 loop is CASSLAGGTYNEQFF. The CDR3 DNA follows: TGCGCCAGCAGCTTGGCGGGAGGGACCTACAATGAGCAGTTCTTC.

This clonotype was observed a few times. The chain has TRBV25-1 and TRBJ2-4; D may be TRBD1 (6 bases). The germline gives CDR1 MGHDK, CDR2 SYGVNS. The CDR3 has 14 residues. Trimming pared 3 bases from V and 4 bases from J, leaving 10 bases between. CDR3 protein: CASSETGTKNIQYF. The CDR3 DNA follows: TGTGCCAGCAGTGAGACCGGGACAAAAAACATTCAGTACTTC.

This clonotype was seen only a few times. V usage is TRBV18 and J usage is TRBJ2-3; TRBD2 matches 9 bases. CDR3 length: 17 amino acids. Germline CDR1 KGHSH, CDR2 LQKENI. V was pared by 5 bases and J by 1 base, with 10 bases of the junction left unmatched. The CDR3 DNA reads as TGTGCCAGCTCATCACAAATAGCGGGAGAGGGCACAGATACGCAGTATTTT. Amino acids: CASSSQIAGEGTDTQYF.

The chain couples TRBV12-3 or TRBV12-4 to TRBJ2-3; 8 bases agree with TRBD2. The CDR3 loop spans 16 amino acids. J gave up 0 bases and V 3 bases, and 5 bases lay outside the gene matches. The DNA of the CDR3 is TGTGCCAGCAGTTTCTGGGCTAGCGGGAGCACAGATACGCAGTATTTT. Encoded protein: CASSFWASGSTDTQYF.

This clonotype was picked up a small number of times. The chain carries TRBV11-3 and TRBJ2-1; D remains ambiguous. The CDR3 runs 12 residues. In germline, CDR1 is SGHNT, CDR2 YENEEA. V lost 0 bases and J 8 bases, leaving 5 bases between the germline ends. The CDR3 nucleotides are TGTGCCAGCAGCTTAGATCTACATGAGCAGTTCTTC. Its translation: CASSLDLHEQFF.

This clonotype appeared a few times. The gene calls are TRBV27 and TRBJ2-7; 11 bases line up with TRBD2. Germline V gene data show CDR1 as MNHEY and CDR2 as SMNVEV (reference sequence). V lost 6 bases to trimming and J lost 0 bases; unmatched junction nucleotides: 7. The CDR3 is 16 amino acids. The CDR3 bases are TGTGCCAGCAGACTTTGGACTAGCGGGTCCTCCTACGAGCAGTACTTC. This gives the protein CASRLWTSGSSYEQYF.

The chain is built from TRBV25-1 and TRBJ2-5, with D unresolved. This CDR3 has 16 residues. Germline V gives CDR1 MGHDK, CDR2 SYGVNS. V was clipped by 5 bases and J by 0 bases, with 16 bases between them. The CDR3: CASSPFPSVNQETQYF. CDR3 DNA sequence: TGTGCCAGCAGTCCCTTCCCCTCAGTTAACCAAGAGACCCAGTACTTC.

This clonotype was observed at least ten times. The chain combines TRBV6-2 or TRBV6-3 with TRBJ2-1, with TRBD1 identical over 11 bases. Unmatched junction bases numbered 11, after V lost 5 bases and J lost 2 bases. The CDR3 loop spans 18 amino acids. Per the germline V gene, CDR1 is MNHEY and CDR2 is SVGEGT. This CDR3 reads CASSHPRTGGKTYNEQFF. The CDR3 nucleotides are TGTGCCAGCAGTCACCCCAGGACAGGGGGCAAGACCTACAATGAGCAGTTCTTC.

The table lists this clonotype with many counts. This chain uses TRBV29-1 with TRBJ2-7; TRBD1 matches at 8 bases. V dropped 7 bases and J dropped 4; count of bases not matched to a gene: 9. CDR1 and CDR2 from the germline V gene are SQVTM and ANQGSEA. This CDR3 is built from 13 residues. The CDR3 region has the DNA TGCAGCGCTGGGGGGACAGGACTATACGAGCAGTACTTC. Translation: CSAGGTGLYEQYF.

This clonotype was observed a handful of times. This sequence joins TRBV29-1 and TRBJ2-1; 9 nucleotides align to TRBD2. The germline CDR1 and CDR2 sequences are SQVTM and ANQGSEA. The ends lost 2 bases at V and 6 bases at J; junction bases unmatched: 5. This CDR3 contains 14 residues. The CDR3 region is CSVELAGAGNEQFF. DNA for the CDR3: TGCAGCGTTGAATTAGCGGGAGCTGGCAATGAGCAGTTCTTC.